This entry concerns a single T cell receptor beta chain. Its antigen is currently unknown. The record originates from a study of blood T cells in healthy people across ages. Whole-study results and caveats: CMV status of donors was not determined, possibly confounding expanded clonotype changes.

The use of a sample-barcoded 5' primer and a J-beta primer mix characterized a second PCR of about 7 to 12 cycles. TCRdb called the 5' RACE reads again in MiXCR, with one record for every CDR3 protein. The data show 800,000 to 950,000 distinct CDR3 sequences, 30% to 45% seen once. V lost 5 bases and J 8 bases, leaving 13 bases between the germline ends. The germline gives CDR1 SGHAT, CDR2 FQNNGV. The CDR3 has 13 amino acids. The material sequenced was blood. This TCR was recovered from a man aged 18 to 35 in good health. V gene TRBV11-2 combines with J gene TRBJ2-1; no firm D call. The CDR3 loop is CASSLVRWHEQFF. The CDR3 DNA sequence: TGTGCCAGCAGCCTAGTCAGGTGGCATGAGCAGTTCTTC.